Presented here are 10 T cell receptor beta chains from one specimen sequenced in a study of blood T cells in healthy people across ages. A sample-barcoded 5' primer and a J-beta primer mix were used in a second PCR of about 6 to 11 cycles. TCRdb fed the 5' RACE reads into MiXCR, producing one record per CDR3 protein. The sample lists 500,000 to 650,000 distinct CDR3 sequences; about 26% were seen once. The sample was also reused in another study, on T cells of mothers and their children.

The source material was blood. All receptors derive from a boy between 2 and 10 years old in good health.

The chain couples TRBV4-1 to TRBJ2-7; 13 bases fit TRBD2. Per the germline V gene, CDR1 is MGHRA and CDR2 is YSYEKL. The length of the CDR3 is 15 residues. Trimming at V came to 3 bases and at J to 2 bases, leaving 1 base not matched to a gene. As DNA, the CDR3 is TGCGCCAGCAGCCATGGACTAGCGGGAGCCTACGAGCAGTACTTC. It encodes CASSHGLAGAYEQYF.

On this clonotype: Germline and junction disagree at one end, which may indicate a read error. This rearrangement joins TRBV7-8 to TRBJ1-3, with 8 bases that match TRBD1. The germline CDR1 and CDR2 sequences are SGHVS and FQNEAQ. This CDR3 region has 15 residues. The CDR3 loop is CASSLMGQVANTLYF. The CDR3 bases are TGTGCCAGCAGCTTAATGGGACAGGTCGCCAACACCCTATATTTT.

This clonotype was seen a handful of times. V gene TRBV5-1 combines with J gene TRBJ2-2, with D unclear. This CDR3 region has 13 residues. V was trimmed by 2 bases and J by 3 bases, leaving 5 bases between them. Germline V gene data show CDR1 as SGHRS and CDR2 as YFSETQ. This chain's CDR3 is CASSFEDTGELFF. The CDR3 DNA follows: TGCGCCAGCAGCTTCGAGGACACCGGGGAGCTGTTTTTT.

This clonotype is a singleton in its sample. The V call is TRBV24-1, the J call TRBJ2-1, with 8 bases that match TRBD1. Germline values: CDR1 KGHDR, CDR2 SFDVKD. After removal of 4 bases from V and 4 bases from J, the junction contained 5 bases not matched to a gene. This CDR3 has 15 amino acids. The CDR3 protein is CATSDGQGAYNEQFF. The CDR3 DNA follows: TGTGCCACCAGTGACGGACAGGGAGCGTACAATGAGCAGTTCTTC.

The chain recombines TRBV27 with TRBJ1-1; no reliable D call. CDR1 and CDR2 (germline): MNHEY, SMNVEV (reference sequence). The CDR3 totals 15 residues. Trimming removed 1 base at V and 0 bases at J, with 9 bases between. The CDR3 DNA reads as TGTGCCAGCAGTTTATTTGGGAACATGAACACTGAAGCTTTCTTT. Encoded protein: CASSLFGNMNTEAFF.

The V gene is TRBV27, the J gene TRBJ2-4; D ambiguous. Germline-derived CDR1 and CDR2 are MNHEY and SMNVEV (reference sequence). V was clipped by 2 bases and J by 1 base, with 15 bases between them. This CDR3 is 17 amino acids long. The CDR3, as DNA: TGTGCCAGCAGTTTAGACAACCCAGGTGGGGCCAAAAACATTCAGTACTTC. Amino acids: CASSLDNPGGAKNIQYF.

The chain recombines TRBV2 with TRBJ2-1, with TRBD2 matching 9 bases. The J call may be incorrect, as the DNA end agrees better with TRBJ2-7. The CDR3 is 16 amino acids. Per the germline V gene, CDR1 is SNHLY and CDR2 is FYNNEI. The chain's CDR3 is CASSEGLAGDIYEQYF. The DNA for the CDR3 is TGTGCCAGCAGTGAAGGGTTAGCGGGGGATATCTACGAGCAGTACTTC.

The gene calls are TRBV6-2 or TRBV6-3 and TRBJ2-4; D ambiguous. V was trimmed by 5 bases and J by 0 bases, leaving 11 bases between them. The CDR3 loop spans 15 amino acids. Germline V lookup: CDR1 MNHEY, CDR2 SVGEGT. The CDR3 DNA is TGTGCCAGCAGTCCCCTACAGCTAGCCAAAAACATTCAGTACTTC. The encoded protein is CASSPLQLAKNIQYF.

This clonotype was found a few times. V gene TRBV20-1 combines with J gene TRBJ2-3; D tentatively reads TRBD1 or TRBD2 (5 bases each). CDR3 length: 16 amino acids. V shed 2 bases and J shed 0 bases, with 15 bases lying between them. The germline V gene encodes CDR1 DFQATT and CDR2 SNEGSKA (reference sequence). CDR3 amino acids: CSARRSGPSSTDTQYF. The CDR3 DNA sequence: TGCAGTGCTAGACGATCGGGACCCTCTAGCACAGATACGCAGTATTTT.

The chain recombines TRBV11-3 with TRBJ2-3, with D perhaps being TRBD1 or TRBD2 (5 bases each). The CDR3 contains 22 residues. Germline loops: CDR1 SGHNT, CDR2 YENEEA. V lost 0 bases and J lost 7, with 35 bases in between. CDR3 protein: CASSLERGASGSPGGTRYTQYF. CDR3 bases: TGTGCCAGCAGCTTAGAGCGAGGGGCTTCAGGTTCCCCTGGTGGAACACGGTATACGCAGTATTTT.